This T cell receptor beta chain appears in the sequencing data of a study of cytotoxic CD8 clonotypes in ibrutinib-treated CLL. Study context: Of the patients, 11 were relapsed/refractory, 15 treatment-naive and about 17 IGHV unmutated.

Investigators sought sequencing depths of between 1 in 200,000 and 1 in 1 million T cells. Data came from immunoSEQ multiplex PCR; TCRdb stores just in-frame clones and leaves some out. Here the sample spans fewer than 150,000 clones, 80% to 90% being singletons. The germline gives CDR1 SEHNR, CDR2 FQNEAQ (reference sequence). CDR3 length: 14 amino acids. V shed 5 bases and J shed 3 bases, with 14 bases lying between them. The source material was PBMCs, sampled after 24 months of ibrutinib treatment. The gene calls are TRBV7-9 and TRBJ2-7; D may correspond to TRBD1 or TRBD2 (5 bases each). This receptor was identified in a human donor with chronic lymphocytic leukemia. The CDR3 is CASSTGTNFYEQYF. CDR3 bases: TGTGCCAGCAGCACCGGGACCAATTTCTACGAGCAGTACTTC.